These 14 T cell receptor beta chains share one sample of origin, sequenced in a study of blood T cell repertoires in COVID-19. Generated by immunoSEQ multiplex PCR, the TCRdb table keeps only in-frame clones and is missing some. The table lists over 40,000 clones, 86% of them singletons, with around 4% in the top ten. The sequenced sample was peripheral blood. These TCRs come from a man older than 75 with active COVID-19.

The rearrangement uses TRBV20-1 and TRBJ1-1, with no clear D. The CDR3 contains 10 residues. CDR1 is DFQATT and CDR2 is SNEGSKA in the germline V gene (reference sequence). The V end was cut by 6 bases, the J end by 3 bases, with 5 bases between. For the CDR3, the DNA is TGCAGTGCCTCCCACACTGAAGCTTTCTTT. It is translated as CSASHTEAFF.

This chain links TRBV5-4 with TRBJ2-1; D not resolved. The V gene lost 2 bases and the J gene lost 9 bases, with 18 bases spanning the gap. Germline lookup yields CDR1 SGHNT and CDR2 YYREEE (reference sequence). The CDR3 totals 15 residues. The CDR3 bases are TGTGCCAGCAGCTTCCGGCGAGGCCGGATTTCTGAGCAGTTCTTC. Translation: CASSFRRGRISEQFF. The complete variable domain, with remaining parts taken from reference TRBV5-4 and TRBJ2-1, reads ETGVTQSPTHLIKTRGQQVTLRCSSQSGHNTVSWYQQALGQGPQFIFQYYREEENGRGNFPPRFSGLQFPNYSSELNVNALELDDSALYLCASSFRRGRISEQFFGPGTRLTVL.

This sequence joins TRBV28 and TRBJ1-5; TRBD1 is a possible D gene (6 bases). This CDR3 has 13 residues. Trimming took 6 bases from V and 4 from J, leaving 10 bases between them. CDR1 and CDR2 (germline): MDHEN, SYDVKM. DNA of the CDR3: TGTGCCAGCAGACAAACAGGGAATCAGCCCCAGCATTTT. Protein product: CASRQTGNQPQHF.

The chain joins TRBV6-2 or TRBV6-3 to TRBJ2-7, with a possible D match to TRBD2 (5 bases). The ends were cut back, 5 bases at V and 3 bases at J, with 11 bases in the middle. This CDR3 is 13 amino acids long. CDR1 and CDR2 from the germline V gene are MNHEY and SVGEGT. CDR3 in DNA: TGTGCCAGCAGTCTTCAACTAGACTACGAGCAGTACTTC. Translating it yields CASSLQLDYEQYF.

Within the sample, this clone is medium-sized (0.01 to 0.1%). The chain combines TRBV12-3 or TRBV12-4 with TRBJ2-1, with TRBD1 matching 7 bases. Germline trimming cut 5 bases from V and 9 bases from J; bases unmatched to any gene: 7. The CDR3 is 13 residues long. As DNA, the CDR3 is TGTGCCAGCAGTCCCCGGACAGGTGGTGAGCAGTTCTTC. Amino acids: CASSPRTGGEQFF.

This sequence joins TRBV7-3 and TRBJ2-7; 10 bases are shared with TRBD1. The CDR3 is 15 amino acids. CDR1 SGHTA and CDR2 FQGTGA come from the germline V gene. V gave up 4 bases and J gave up 2 bases; unmatched junction bases: 5. Here the CDR3 DNA reads TGTGCCAGCAGCTGGGGACAGGGGACCGCCTACGAGCAGTACTTC. This sequence encodes CASSWGQGTAYEQYF.

The V and J genes are TRBV28 and TRBJ1-5; 8 bases agree with TRBD1. CDR3 length: 12 residues. Germline V gene sequence: CDR1 MDHEN, CDR2 SYDVKM. After removal of 11 bases from V and 7 bases from J, the junction contained 7 bases not matched to a gene. CDR3 protein: CAASHRGQPQHF. CDR3 in DNA: TGTGCCGCGAGCCACAGGGGGCAGCCCCAGCATTTT.

The chain carries TRBV25-1 and TRBJ2-7; D may be TRBD2 (7 bases). The germline CDR1 and CDR2 sequences are MGHDK and SYGVNS. The CDR3 runs 11 residues. V lost 8 bases and J lost 5, with 10 bases in between. The CDR3 here is CASGRDNEQYF. The CDR3 coding sequence is TGTGCCAGCGGGAGGGACAACGAGCAGTACTTC.

The chain couples TRBV4-3 to TRBJ2-7; 10 bases line up with TRBD2. The CDR3 length is 16 residues. Germline V gene lookup returns CDR1 LGHNA and CDR2 YSLEER. J was trimmed by 3 bases and V by 0 bases; bases with no gene match: 5. Here the CDR3 reads CASSQEWSGGGYEQYF. Here the CDR3 DNA reads TGCGCCAGCAGCCAAGAATGGAGCGGGGGGGGCTACGAGCAGTACTTC.

The chain links TRBV6-2 or TRBV6-3 to TRBJ2-1; D is ambiguous. Deletions cut 5 bases from V and 7 bases from J, with 12 bases between. The length of the CDR3 is 13 residues. CDR1 and CDR2 from the germline V gene are MNHEY and SVGEGT. Here the CDR3 reads CASSPGVSNEQFF. The CDR3 nucleotides are TGTGCCAGCAGTCCCGGAGTCTCGAATGAGCAGTTCTTC.

The chain combines TRBV5-8 with TRBJ1-1; D possibly corresponds to TRBD1 (5 bases). Trimming pared 2 bases from V and 7 bases from J, leaving 18 bases between. This CDR3 contains 15 residues. Germline V gene lookup returns CDR1 SGHTS and CDR2 YDEGEE. The CDR3: CASSLGAIRNLEAFF. CDR3 bases: TGTGCCAGCAGCTTAGGGGCTATTAGAAACCTTGAAGCTTTCTTT.

CDR3 residues: CASSCTSPSYNEQFF. DNA of the CDR3: TGTGCCAGCAGCTGCACTAGTCCCTCCTACAATGAGCAGTTCTTC. This rearrangement joins TRBV6-2 or TRBV6-3 to TRBJ2-1; the D gene is possibly TRBD2 (5 bases). Trimming pared 6 bases from V and 0 bases from J, leaving 12 bases between. Germline loops: CDR1 MNHEY, CDR2 SVGEGT. The CDR3 totals 15 residues.

The chain has TRBV14 and TRBJ2-1, with 10 bases identical to TRBD2. This CDR3 region has 17 residues. The germline V gene has CDR1 SGHDN and CDR2 FVKESK. The V and J ends lost 1 base and 5 bases, in that order; junction bases with no gene match: 8. The CDR3 reads CASSQVGAGGMDNEQFF. The DNA for the CDR3 is TGTGCCAGCAGCCAAGTGGGAGCGGGAGGGATGGACAATGAGCAGTTCTTC. The full variable domain, with the rest looked up from reference TRBV14 and TRBJ2-1, is EAGVTQFPSHSVIEKGQTVTLRCDPISGHDNLYWYRRVMGKEIKFLLHFVKESKQDESGMPNNRFLAERTGGTYSTLKVQPAELEDSGVYFCASSQVGAGGMDNEQFFGPGTRLTVL.

V gene TRBV19 combines with J gene TRBJ1-1, with 9 positions matching TRBD1. Germline lookup yields CDR1 LNHDA and CDR2 SQIVND (reference sequence). V was clipped by 3 bases and J by 1 base; unmatched bases: 9. The CDR3 covers 17 residues. CDR3 residues: CASSIVAGTGPNTEAFF. The DNA for the CDR3 is TGTGCCAGTAGTATTGTGGCGGGGACAGGGCCGAACACTGAAGCTTTCTTT.